Detailed here is one T cell receptor (beta chain). It has no known antigen specificity. Within one base of it there is no much larger clone, and no base qualities were kept. The germline V gene specifies MGHRA as CDR1 and YSYEKL as CDR2. Including cysteine and phenylalanine, the CDR3 has 15 amino acids. This entry keeps only the CDR3 DNA: 45 bases, framed from base 1. V is pruned by 1 base and J by 10 bases, leaving 12 bases of the junction without a gene match. This entry belongs to a study of identical twins (dated by TCRdb to between 2015 and 2016). Concerning the study at large: TCR alpha and beta repertoires from monozygotic twins, unrelated adults of various ages and cord blood were deep-sequenced to test whether fetal clonotypes persist. To rule out contamination, the twin experiments were replicated at different times with different library preparation protocols.

Libraries were made using 5' RACE. The reads were generated on an Illumina HiSeq 2000. Template switching added a universal primer binding site, and the final cDNA carried a unique molecular identifier that allowed TCR cDNA molecules to be counted accurately. First-strand cDNA for TCR alpha and beta chains was synthesized from specific primers in the conserved constant-segment region. To control for contamination, every cDNA library carried two barcodes: a SMART-Mk sample barcode plus Illumina barcodes. TruSeq adapter sequences along with Illumina sample barcodes were introduced in two successive PCR steps. The Illumina HiSeq platform was used with custom primers to sequence TCR alpha and beta cDNA libraries. Per the source publication's procedure: MiGEC processed the raw reads to extract unique molecular identifiers, while MiXCR was used to determine the CDR3 positions. Recombination models were inferred per individual with the repgenHMM and IGoR tools using an EM algorithm. Shared clonotypes were analyzed with the tcR package in R, and sharing was normalized by the product of cloneset sizes. To study raw recombination free of thymic and clonal selection effects, out-of-frame nonproductive sequences were analyzed. The public reads were run again by TCRdb, first through fastp at Q25 and then through MiXCR, and only productive beta chains were kept. Entries that share a CDR3 protein sequence are merged under the most common genes and DNA. V and J calls and clone size were set by TCRdb, not the authors. A total of some 570,000 distinct CDR3 sequences appear in this sample, more than 20% of them only once. The top ten hold 0.48% of the sample.

Results the study describes overall, beyond this receptor: Compared with coincidental sharing between unrelated individuals, out-of-frame TCR alpha sequences shared between twins had an excess of sequences with low generation probability. Out-of-frame TCR alpha sharing in monozygotic twins was systematically underestimated by recombination models, whereas sharing between unrelated individuals was in agreement with the recombination models. Abundant cord blood beta clonotypes had fewer insertions, young adult naive repertoires showed a similar but weaker trend, and memory repertoires showed no such trend. Excess twin sharing in beta out-of-frame sequences was weaker because fewer shared sequences lowered the signal-to-noise ratio. Because the same donors could not be followed over many years, the conclusions depended on cross-sectional statistical analysis. Zero-insertion analyses could be partly confounded by invariant T cells such as MAIT and iNKT, though diverse VJ usage argued against such confounding for most clonotypes.

Every donor in the study was a healthy Caucasian. Three pairs of female monozygotic twins, all aged about 18 to 29 years, made up the twin cohort. CD4+ and CD8+ T cell populations were isolated with positive isolation kits from Invitrogen. These same records also appear under a second study, on yellow fever vaccine responses in identical twins. According to the second study: According to the authors, the vaccine-induced T cell response in identical twins seemed to be partly convergent and partly specific to each individual. In identical twins, the study followed T cell clones that responded to the vaccine with precision.

The TCR was taken from a woman younger than 30 in good health. The chain is assembled from TRBV4-1 and TRBJ1-1; TRBD1 matches 7 bases in the middle. Material: CD4+ T cells sorted from blood. The CDR3 protein is CASSQGDRAFEGAFF. Here is the DNA: TGCGCCAGCAGCCAAGGAGACAGGGCCTTCGAGGGAGCTTTCTTT.